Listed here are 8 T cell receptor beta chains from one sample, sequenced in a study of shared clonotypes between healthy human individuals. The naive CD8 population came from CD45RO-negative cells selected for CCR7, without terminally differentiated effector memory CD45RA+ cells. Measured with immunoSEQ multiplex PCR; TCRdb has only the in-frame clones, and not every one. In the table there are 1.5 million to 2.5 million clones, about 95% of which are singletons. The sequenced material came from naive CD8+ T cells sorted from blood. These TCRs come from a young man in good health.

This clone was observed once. CDR3 amino acids: CASSPIGTGGTEAFF. The CDR3 region has the DNA TGCGCCAGCAGCCCAATAGGGACAGGGGGGACTGAAGCTTTCTTT. The chain joins TRBV4-1 to TRBJ1-1, with TRBD1 identical over 11 bases. The CDR3 contains 15 residues. Germline assignment: CDR1 MGHRA and CDR2 YSYEKL. J was trimmed by 5 bases and V by 4 bases; bases with no gene match: 6.

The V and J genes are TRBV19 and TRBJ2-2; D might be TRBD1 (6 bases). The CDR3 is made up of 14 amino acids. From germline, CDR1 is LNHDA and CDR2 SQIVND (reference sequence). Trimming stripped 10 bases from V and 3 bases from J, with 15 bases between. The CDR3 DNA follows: TGTGCCACTGGGATACAGGGTTACACCGGGGAGCTGTTTTTT. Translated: CATGIQGYTGELFF.

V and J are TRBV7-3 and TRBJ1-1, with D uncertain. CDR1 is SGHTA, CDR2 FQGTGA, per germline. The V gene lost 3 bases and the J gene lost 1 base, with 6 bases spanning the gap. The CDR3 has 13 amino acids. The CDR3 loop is CASSFGSNTEAFF. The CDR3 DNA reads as TGTGCCAGCAGCTTTGGGTCGAACACTGAAGCTTTCTTT.

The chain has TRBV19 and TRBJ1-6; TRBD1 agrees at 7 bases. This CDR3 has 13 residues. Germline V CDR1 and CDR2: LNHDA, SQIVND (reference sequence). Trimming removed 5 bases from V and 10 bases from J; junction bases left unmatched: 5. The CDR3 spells CASSEGGVSPLHF. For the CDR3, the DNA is TGTGCCAGTAGTGAAGGGGGCGTCTCACCCCTCCACTTT.

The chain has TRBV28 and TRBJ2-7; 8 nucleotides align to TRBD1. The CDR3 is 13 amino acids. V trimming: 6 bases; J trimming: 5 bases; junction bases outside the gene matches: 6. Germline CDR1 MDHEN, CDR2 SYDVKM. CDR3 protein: CASRYGQGDEQYF. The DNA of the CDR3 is TGTGCCAGCAGATACGGACAGGGCGACGAGCAGTACTTC.

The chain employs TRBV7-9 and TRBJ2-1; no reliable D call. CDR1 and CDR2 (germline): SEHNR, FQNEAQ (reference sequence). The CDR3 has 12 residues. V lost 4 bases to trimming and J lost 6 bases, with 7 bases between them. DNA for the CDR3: TGTGCCAGCAGCTCGAATCCCAATGAGCAGTTCTTC. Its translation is CASSSNPNEQFF.

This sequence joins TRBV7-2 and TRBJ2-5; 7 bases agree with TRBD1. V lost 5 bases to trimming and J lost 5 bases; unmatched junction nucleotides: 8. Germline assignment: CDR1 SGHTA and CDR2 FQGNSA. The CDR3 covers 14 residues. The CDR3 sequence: CASSALDRDETQYF. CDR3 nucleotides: TGTGCCAGCAGCGCCCTCGACAGGGATGAGACCCAGTACTTC.

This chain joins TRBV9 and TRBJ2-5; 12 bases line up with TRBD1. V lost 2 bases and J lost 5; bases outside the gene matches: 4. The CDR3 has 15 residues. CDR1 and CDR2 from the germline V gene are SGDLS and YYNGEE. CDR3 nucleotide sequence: TGTGCCAGCAGCGTTGGGGACAGGGGGCATGAGACCCAGTACTTC. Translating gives CASSVGDRGHETQYF.